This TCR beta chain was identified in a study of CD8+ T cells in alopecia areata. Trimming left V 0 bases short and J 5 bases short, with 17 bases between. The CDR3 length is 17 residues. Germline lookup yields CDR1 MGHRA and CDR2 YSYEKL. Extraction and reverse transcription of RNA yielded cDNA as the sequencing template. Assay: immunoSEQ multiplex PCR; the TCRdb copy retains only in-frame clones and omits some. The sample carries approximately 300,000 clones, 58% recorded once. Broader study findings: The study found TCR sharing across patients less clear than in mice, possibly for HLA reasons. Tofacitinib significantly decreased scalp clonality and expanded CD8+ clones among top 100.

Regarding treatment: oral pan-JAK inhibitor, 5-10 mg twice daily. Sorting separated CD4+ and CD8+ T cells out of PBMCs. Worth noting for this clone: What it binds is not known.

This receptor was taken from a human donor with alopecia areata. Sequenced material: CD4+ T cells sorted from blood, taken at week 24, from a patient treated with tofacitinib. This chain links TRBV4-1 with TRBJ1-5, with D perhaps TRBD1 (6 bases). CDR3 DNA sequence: TGCGCCAGCAGCCAAGAAAGGTTGGGGGCCCATCATCAGCCCCAGCATTTT. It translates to CASSQERLGAHHQPQHF.